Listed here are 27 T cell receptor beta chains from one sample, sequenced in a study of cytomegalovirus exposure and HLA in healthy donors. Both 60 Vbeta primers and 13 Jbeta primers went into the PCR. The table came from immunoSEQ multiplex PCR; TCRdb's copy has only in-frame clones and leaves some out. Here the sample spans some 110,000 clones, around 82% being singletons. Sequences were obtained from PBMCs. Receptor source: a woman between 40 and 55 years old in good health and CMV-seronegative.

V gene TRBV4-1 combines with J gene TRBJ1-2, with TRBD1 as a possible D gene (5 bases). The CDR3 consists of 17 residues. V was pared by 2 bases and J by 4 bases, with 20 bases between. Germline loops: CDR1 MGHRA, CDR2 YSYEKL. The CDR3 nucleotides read TGCGCCAGCAGCCAACATAGATCTACAGGACGTGGCTATGGCTACACCTTC. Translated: CASSQHRSTGRGYGYTF.

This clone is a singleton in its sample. In DNA, the CDR3 is TGCAGTGCCATGATTGGGGCTCTGAAGTATTTT. This codes for CSAMIGALKYF. The chain couples TRBV20-1 to TRBJ2-3, with D tentatively TRBD1 (5 bases). The CDR3 has 11 residues. Germline assignment: CDR1 DFQATT and CDR2 SNEGSKA (reference sequence). V lost 6 bases to trimming and J lost 13 bases, with 17 bases between them.

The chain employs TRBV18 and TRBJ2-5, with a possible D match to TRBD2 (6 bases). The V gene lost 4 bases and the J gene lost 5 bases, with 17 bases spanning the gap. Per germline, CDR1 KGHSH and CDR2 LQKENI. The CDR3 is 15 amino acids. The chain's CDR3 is CASSLGTGVSETQYF. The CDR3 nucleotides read TGTGCCAGCTCACTCGGGACGGGGGTTTCGGAGACCCAGTACTTC.

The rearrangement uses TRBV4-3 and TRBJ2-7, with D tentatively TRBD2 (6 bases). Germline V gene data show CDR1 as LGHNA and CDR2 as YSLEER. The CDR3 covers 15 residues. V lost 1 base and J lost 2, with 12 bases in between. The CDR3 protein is CASSQASTGAYEQYF. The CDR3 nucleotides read TGCGCCAGCAGCCAAGCTTCGACGGGAGCCTACGAGCAGTACTTC.

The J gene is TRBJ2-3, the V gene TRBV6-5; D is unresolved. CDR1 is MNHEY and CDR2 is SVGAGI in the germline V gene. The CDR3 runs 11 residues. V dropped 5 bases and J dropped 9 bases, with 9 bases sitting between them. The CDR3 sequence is CASSGPRTQYF. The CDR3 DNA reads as TGTGCCAGCAGTGGCCCAAGAACGCAGTATTTT.

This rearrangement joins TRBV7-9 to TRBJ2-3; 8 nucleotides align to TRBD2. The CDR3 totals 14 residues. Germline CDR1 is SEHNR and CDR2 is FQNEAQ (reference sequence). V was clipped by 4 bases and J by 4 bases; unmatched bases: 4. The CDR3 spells CASSSGLAPDTQYF. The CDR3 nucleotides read TGTGCCAGCAGCTCCGGACTAGCCCCAGATACGCAGTATTTT.

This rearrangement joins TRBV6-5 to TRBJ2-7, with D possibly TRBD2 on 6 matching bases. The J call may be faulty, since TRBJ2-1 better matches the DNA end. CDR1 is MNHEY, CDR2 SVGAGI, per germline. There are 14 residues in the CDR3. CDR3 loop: CASSTGTSYNEQFF. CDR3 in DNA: TGTGCCAGCAGTACCGGGACTTCTTACAATGAGCAGTTCTTC.

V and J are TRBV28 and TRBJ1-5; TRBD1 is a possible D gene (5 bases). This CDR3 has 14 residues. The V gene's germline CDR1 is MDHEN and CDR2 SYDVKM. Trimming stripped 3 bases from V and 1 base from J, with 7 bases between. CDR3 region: CASSFGGSNQPQHF. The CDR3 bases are TGTGCCAGCAGTTTTGGGGGGAGCAATCAGCCCCAGCATTTT. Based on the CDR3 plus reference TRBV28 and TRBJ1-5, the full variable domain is DVKVTQSSRYLVKRTGEKVFLECVQDMDHENMFWYRQDPGLGLRLIYFSYDVKMKEKGDIPEGYSVSREKKERFSLILESASTNQTSMYLCASSFGGSNQPQHFGDGTRLSIL.

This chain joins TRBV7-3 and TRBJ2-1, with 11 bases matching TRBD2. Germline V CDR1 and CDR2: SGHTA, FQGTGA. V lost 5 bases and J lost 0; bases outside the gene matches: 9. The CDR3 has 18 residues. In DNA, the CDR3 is TGTGCCAGCAGCCTATGGAGAACTAGCGGGGGCTCCTACAATGAGCAGTTCTTC. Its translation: CASSLWRTSGGSYNEQFF.

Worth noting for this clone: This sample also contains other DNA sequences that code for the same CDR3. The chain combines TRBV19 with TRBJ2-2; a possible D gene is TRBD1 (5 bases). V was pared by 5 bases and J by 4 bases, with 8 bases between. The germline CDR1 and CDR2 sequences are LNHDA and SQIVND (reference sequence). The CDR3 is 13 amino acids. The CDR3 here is CASSGTGTGELFF. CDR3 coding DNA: TGTGCCAGTAGTGGTACAGGCACCGGGGAGCTGTTTTTT.

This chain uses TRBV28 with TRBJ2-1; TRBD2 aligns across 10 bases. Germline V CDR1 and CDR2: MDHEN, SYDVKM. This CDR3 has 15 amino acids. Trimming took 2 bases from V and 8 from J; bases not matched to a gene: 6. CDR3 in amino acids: CASSLTLAGKYEQFF. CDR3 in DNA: TGTGCCAGCAGTTTAACACTAGCGGGAAAGTATGAGCAGTTCTTC.

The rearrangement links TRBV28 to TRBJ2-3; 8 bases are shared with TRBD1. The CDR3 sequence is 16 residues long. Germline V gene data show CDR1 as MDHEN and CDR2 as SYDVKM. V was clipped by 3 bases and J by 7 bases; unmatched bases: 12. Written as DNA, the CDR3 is TGTGCCAGCAGTTTGGGGACAGGCGGGTCTTGGAATACGCAGTATTTT. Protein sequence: CASSLGTGGSWNTQYF.

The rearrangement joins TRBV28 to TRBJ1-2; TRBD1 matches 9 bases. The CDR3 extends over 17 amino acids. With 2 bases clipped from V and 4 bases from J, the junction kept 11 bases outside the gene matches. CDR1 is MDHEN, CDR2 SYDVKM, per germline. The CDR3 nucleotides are TGTGCCAGCAGTTTAGGGGGCGTGGGGACAGGGCTCTATGGCTACACCTTC. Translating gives CASSLGGVGTGLYGYTF.

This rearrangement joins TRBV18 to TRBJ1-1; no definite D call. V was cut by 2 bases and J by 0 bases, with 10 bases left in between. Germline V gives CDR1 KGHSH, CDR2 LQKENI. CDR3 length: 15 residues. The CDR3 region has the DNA TGTGCCAGCTCACCAGGGAGCAGCATGAACACTGAAGCTTTCTTT. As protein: CASSPGSSMNTEAFF.

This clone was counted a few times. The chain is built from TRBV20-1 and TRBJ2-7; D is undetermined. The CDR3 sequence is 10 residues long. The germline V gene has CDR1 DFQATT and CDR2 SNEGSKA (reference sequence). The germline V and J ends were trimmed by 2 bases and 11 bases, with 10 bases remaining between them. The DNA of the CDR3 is TGCAGTGCTAGACCTAACTTGGAGTACTTC. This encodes CSARPNLEYF.

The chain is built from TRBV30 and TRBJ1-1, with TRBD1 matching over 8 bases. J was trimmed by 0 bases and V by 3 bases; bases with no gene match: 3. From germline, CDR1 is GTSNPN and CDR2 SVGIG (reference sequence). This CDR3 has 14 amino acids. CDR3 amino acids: CAWSTDRVNTEAFF. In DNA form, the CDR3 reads TGTGCCTGGAGCACGGACAGGGTGAACACTGAAGCTTTCTTT.

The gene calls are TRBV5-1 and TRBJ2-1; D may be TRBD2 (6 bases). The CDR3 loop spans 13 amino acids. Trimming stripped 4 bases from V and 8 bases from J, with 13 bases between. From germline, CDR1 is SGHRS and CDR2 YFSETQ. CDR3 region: CASSRWTMDEQFF. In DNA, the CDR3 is TGCGCCAGCAGCCGCTGGACTATGGATGAGCAGTTCTTC. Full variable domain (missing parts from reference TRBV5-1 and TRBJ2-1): KAGVTQTPRYLIKTRGQQVTLSCSPISGHRSVSWYQQTPGQGLQFLFEYFSETQRNKGNFPGRFSGRQFSNSRSEMNVSTLELGDSALYLCASSRWTMDEQFFGPGTRLTVL.

CDR3 DNA sequence: TGTGCCACCTCAGGACTGACGCACTATGGCTACACCTTC. As protein: CATSGLTHYGYTF. The chain is built from TRBV6-5 and TRBJ1-2, with D unresolved. The CDR3 is 13 residues long. Germline loops: CDR1 MNHEY, CDR2 SVGAGI. V lost 10 bases to trimming and J lost 3 bases, with 15 bases between them.

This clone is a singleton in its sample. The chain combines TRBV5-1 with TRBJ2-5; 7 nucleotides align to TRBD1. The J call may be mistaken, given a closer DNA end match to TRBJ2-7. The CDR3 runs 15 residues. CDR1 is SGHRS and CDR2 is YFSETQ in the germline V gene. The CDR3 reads CASSLGQGDLYEQYF. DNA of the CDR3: TGCGCCAGCAGCTTGGGACAGGGAGACCTTTACGAGCAGTACTTC.

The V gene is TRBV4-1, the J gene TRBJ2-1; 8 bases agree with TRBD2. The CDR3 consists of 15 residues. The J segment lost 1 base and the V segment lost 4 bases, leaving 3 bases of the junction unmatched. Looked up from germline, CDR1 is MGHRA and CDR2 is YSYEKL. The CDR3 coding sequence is TGCGCCAGCAGCCCTTCTAGCGGGTCCTACAATGAGCAGTTCTTC. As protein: CASSPSSGSYNEQFF.

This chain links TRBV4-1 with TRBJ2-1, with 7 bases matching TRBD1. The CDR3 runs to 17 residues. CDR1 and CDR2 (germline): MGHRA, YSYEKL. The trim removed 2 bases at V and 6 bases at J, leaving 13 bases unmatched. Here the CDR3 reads CASSQPLQGHRGNEQFF. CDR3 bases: TGCGCCAGCAGCCAACCTCTACAGGGGCATAGGGGCAATGAGCAGTTCTTC.

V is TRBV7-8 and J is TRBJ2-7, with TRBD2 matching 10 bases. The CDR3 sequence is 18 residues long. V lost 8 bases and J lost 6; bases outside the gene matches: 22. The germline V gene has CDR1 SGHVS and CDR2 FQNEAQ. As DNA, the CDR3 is TGTGCCAGCCAGATCATGGCTAGCGGGAGTGTTTCGAGTGGCGAGCAGTACTTC. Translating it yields CASQIMASGSVSSGEQYF.

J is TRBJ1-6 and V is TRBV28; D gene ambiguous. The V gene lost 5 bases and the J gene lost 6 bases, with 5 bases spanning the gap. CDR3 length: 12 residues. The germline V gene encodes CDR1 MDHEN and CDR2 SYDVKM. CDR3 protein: CASSQSNSPLHF. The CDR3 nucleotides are TGTGCCAGCAGTCAATCTAATTCACCCCTCCACTTT.

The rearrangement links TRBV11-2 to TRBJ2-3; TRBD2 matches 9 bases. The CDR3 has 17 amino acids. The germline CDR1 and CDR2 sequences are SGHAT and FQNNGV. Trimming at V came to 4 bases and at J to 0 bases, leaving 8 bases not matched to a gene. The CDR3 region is CASSWGASGVSTDTQYF. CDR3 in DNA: TGTGCCAGCAGCTGGGGGGCTAGCGGGGTTAGCACAGATACGCAGTATTTT.

The CDR3 nucleotides read TGTGCCAGCAGTTCGGGGGGGACAGGGAAAGTGGTCACGACCTACGAGCAGTACTTC. Translating it yields CASSSGGTGKVVTTYEQYF. The J gene is TRBJ2-7, the V gene TRBV28; perhaps TRBD1 as D (9 bases). CDR1 and CDR2 from the germline V gene are MDHEN and SYDVKM. V was pared by 4 bases and J by 2 bases, with 27 bases between. This CDR3 comprises 19 residues.

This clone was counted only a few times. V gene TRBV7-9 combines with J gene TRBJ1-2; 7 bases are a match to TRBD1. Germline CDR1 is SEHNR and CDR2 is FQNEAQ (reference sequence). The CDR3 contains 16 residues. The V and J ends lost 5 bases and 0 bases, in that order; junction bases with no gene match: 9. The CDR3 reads CASSRTGTETNYGYTF. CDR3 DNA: TGTGCCAGCAGCCGGACCGGGACAGAGACTAACTATGGCTACACCTTC.

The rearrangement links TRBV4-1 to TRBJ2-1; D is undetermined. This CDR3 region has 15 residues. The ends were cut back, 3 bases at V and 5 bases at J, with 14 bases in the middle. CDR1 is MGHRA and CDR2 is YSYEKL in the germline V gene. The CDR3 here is CASSQARNWDNEQFF. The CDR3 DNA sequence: TGCGCCAGCAGCCAGGCGCGGAATTGGGACAATGAGCAGTTCTTC.